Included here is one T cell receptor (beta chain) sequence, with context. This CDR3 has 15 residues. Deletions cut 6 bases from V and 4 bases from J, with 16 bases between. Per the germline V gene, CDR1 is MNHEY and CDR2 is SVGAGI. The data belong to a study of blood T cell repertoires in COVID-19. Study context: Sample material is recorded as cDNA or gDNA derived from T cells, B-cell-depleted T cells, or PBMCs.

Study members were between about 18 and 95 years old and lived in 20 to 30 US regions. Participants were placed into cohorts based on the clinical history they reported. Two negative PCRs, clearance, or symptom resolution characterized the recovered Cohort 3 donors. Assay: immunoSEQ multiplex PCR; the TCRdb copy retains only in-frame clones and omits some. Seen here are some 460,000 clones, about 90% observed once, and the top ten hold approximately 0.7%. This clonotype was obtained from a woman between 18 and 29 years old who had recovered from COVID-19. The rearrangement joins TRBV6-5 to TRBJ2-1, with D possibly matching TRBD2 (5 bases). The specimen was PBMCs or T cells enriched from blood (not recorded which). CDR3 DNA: TGTGCCAGCAGAGTCTCCGGACTGGAGTACAATGAGCAGTTCTTC. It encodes CASRVSGLEYNEQFF.